These 19 T cell receptor beta chains were sequenced from one sample in a study of blood T cells in healthy people across ages. A sample-barcoded 5' primer and a J-beta primer mix were used in a second PCR of roughly 6 to 11 cycles. TCRdb itself ran the 5' RACE reads through MiXCR, one entry per CDR3 protein. The sample has approximately 350,000 distinct CDR3 sequences, approximately 52% seen once. Sample: blood. The origin of the receptors is a man in his sixties in good health.

V and J are TRBV6-6 and TRBJ2-1; 9 nucleotides align to TRBD2. Trimming cost V 2 bases and J 1 base; bases outside gene matches: 3. Per germline, CDR1 MNHNY and CDR2 SVGAGI (reference sequence). The CDR3 covers 16 residues. In DNA form, the CDR3 reads TGTGCCAGCAGTTACGGCGGGGGGGCGTCCTACAATGAGCAGTTCTTC. Protein sequence: CASSYGGGASYNEQFF.

V is TRBV30 and J is TRBJ2-5; D is undetermined. Trimming left V 4 bases short and J 3 bases short, with 6 bases between. The germline V gene encodes CDR1 GTSNPN and CDR2 SVGIG (reference sequence). This CDR3 is built from 11 residues. The CDR3 nucleotides read TGTGCCTGGACTATCAAAGAGACCCAGTACTTC. Translation: CAWTIKETQYF.

This clonotype was seen many times. The rearrangement joins TRBV27 to TRBJ2-5, with D perhaps matching TRBD1 or TRBD2 (6 bases each). The CDR3 spans 14 residues. CDR1 is MNHEY and CDR2 is SMNVEV in the germline V gene (reference sequence). Trimming stripped 3 bases from V and 6 bases from J, with 14 bases between. The CDR3 here is CASSFWSGAKTQYF. CDR3 in DNA: TGTGCCAGCAGTTTTTGGTCGGGGGCCAAGACCCAGTACTTC.

This rearrangement joins TRBV2 to TRBJ1-1; TRBD1 is a possible D gene (5 bases). The V end lost 8 bases, the J end lost 0 bases, and 10 bases lay between the germline ends. Per germline, CDR1 SNHLY and CDR2 FYNNEI. There are 13 residues in the CDR3. The CDR3 loop is CASVRGMNTEAFF. The CDR3 DNA reads TGTGCCAGCGTCCGGGGGATGAACACTGAAGCTTTCTTT.

The chain employs TRBV4-3 and TRBJ2-7; D remains unclear. The CDR3 covers 14 residues. Germline CDR1 and CDR2: LGHNA and YSLEER. Trimming left V 0 bases short and J 4 bases short, with 10 bases between. The DNA of the CDR3 is TGCGCCAGCAGCCAAGACCCCGGGCCTTACGAGCAGTACTTC. Its translation: CASSQDPGPYEQYF.

This clonotype was detected only a few times. The chain links TRBV28 to TRBJ1-2, with D uncertain. Germline V CDR1 and CDR2: MDHEN, SYDVKM. V gave up 2 bases and J gave up 3 bases, with 4 bases separating them. This CDR3 has 12 amino acids. CDR3 DNA sequence: TGTGCCAGCAGTTTACAGTACTATGGCTACACCTTC. Translating gives CASSLQYYGYTF.

The chain couples TRBV30 to TRBJ2-1; a weak D match, TRBD1 (6 bases). Germline V gives CDR1 GTSNPN, CDR2 SVGIG (reference sequence). CDR3 length equals 13 residues. Trimming stripped 0 bases from V and 9 bases from J, with 12 bases between. The CDR3: CAWSVNRVGEQFF. The CDR3, as DNA: TGTGCCTGGAGTGTAAACAGGGTCGGTGAGCAGTTCTTC.

This clonotype was seen repeatedly, ten times or more. The rearrangement uses TRBV7-2 and TRBJ2-5, with D uncertain. The germline CDR1 and CDR2 sequences are SGHTA and FQGNSA. V lost 1 base, J lost 5 bases, and 8 bases lay in between. The length of the CDR3 is 13 residues. The CDR3 nucleotides read TGTGCCAGCAGCTTAGGGCTCTGGGAGACCCAGTACTTC. This translates into CASSLGLWETQYF.

This clonotype was counted only a few times. The CDR3 sequence is CASSLTGTSGRAEYEQYF. Here the CDR3 DNA reads TGTGCCAGCAGTTTAACCGGGACTAGCGGGAGGGCCGAGTACGAGCAGTACTTC. The chain is built from TRBV7-2 and TRBJ2-7, with 16 bases identical to TRBD2. Trimming took 6 bases from V and 4 from J; bases not matched to a gene: 12. There are 18 residues in the CDR3. CDR1 is SGHTA and CDR2 is FQGNSA in the germline V gene. Drawing the rest from reference TRBV7-2 and TRBJ2-7, the complete variable domain is GAGVSQSPSNKVTEKGKDVELRCDPISGHTALYWYRQSLGQGLEFLIYFQGNSAPDKSGLPSDRFSAERTGGSVSTLTIQRTQQEDSAVYLCASSLTGTSGRAEYEQYFGPGTRLTVT.

This clonotype was counted once. The chain recombines TRBV12-3 or TRBV12-4 with TRBJ2-3; TRBD2 matches 11 bases. The ends lost 5 bases at V and 4 bases at J; junction bases unmatched: 8. The CDR3 loop spans 16 amino acids. This CDR3 is CASSRTSGSIADTQYF. The CDR3 DNA sequence: TGTGCCAGCAGTCGAACTAGCGGGAGTATCGCAGATACGCAGTATTTT.

V gene TRBV30 combines with J gene TRBJ2-7; tentative D call: TRBD2 (6 bases). Germline CDR1 GTSNPN, CDR2 SVGIG (reference sequence). Trimming pared 3 bases from V and 6 bases from J, leaving 21 bases between. The CDR3 is 15 amino acids. This CDR3 is CAWSLDGGIAAEQYF. The CDR3 region has the DNA TGTGCCTGGAGCCTTGACGGGGGTATCGCGGCCGAGCAGTACTTC.

This clonotype was counted once. This sequence joins TRBV20-1 and TRBJ2-5, with 12 bases that match TRBD1. The J call may be mistaken, given a closer DNA end match to TRBJ2-7. The CDR3 is made up of 17 amino acids. The germline V gene has CDR1 DFQATT and CDR2 SNEGSKA (reference sequence). CDR3 protein: CSGRDPGTGGSIGEQYF. DNA of the CDR3: TGCAGTGGCCGGGATCCCGGGACAGGGGGCTCAATCGGCGAGCAGTACTTC.

The gene calls are TRBV24-1 and TRBJ2-7, with D unresolved. CDR1 is KGHDR, CDR2 SFDVKD, per germline. The V end was cut by 4 bases, the J end by 1 base, with 13 bases between. This CDR3 comprises 15 residues. The CDR3 here is CATSDPQGQSYEQYF. The DNA of the CDR3 is TGTGCCACCAGTGACCCCCAAGGGCAGTCCTACGAGCAGTACTTC.

CDR3 amino acids: CAWRNPGGAVGDTQYF. The CDR3 DNA reads TGTGCCTGGAGGAACCCTGGCGGGGCCGTTGGAGATACGCAGTATTTT. The genes are TRBV30 and TRBJ2-3, with a tentative D call TRBD2 (6 bases). Trimming removed 3 bases at V and 5 bases at J, with 21 bases between. Germline CDR1 reads GTSNPN; CDR2 reads SVGIG (reference sequence). The CDR3 sequence is 16 residues long.

This clonotype turned up a few times. In DNA form, the CDR3 reads TGTGCCAGCAGCCCTATGACTAGCGGACCGTTAAAAGAGCAGTACTTC. Translation gives CASSPMTSGPLKEQYF. The V and J genes are TRBV12-3 or TRBV12-4 and TRBJ2-7, with TRBD2 matching 9 bases. The CDR3 contains 16 residues. V lost 6 bases, J lost 7 bases, and 16 bases stayed unmatched.

The chain couples TRBV6-6 to TRBJ1-4; 8 nucleotides match TRBD1. Per germline, CDR1 MNHNY and CDR2 SVGAGI (reference sequence). The V segment lost 10 bases and the J segment 6 bases; nucleotides outside the gene matches: 7. The CDR3 contains 13 residues. The CDR3: CANQGARDEKLFF. DNA of the CDR3: TGTGCCAATCAGGGGGCGCGAGATGAAAAACTGTTTTTT.

This chain connects TRBV9 to TRBJ1-5; no firm D call. The germline gives CDR1 SGDLS, CDR2 YYNGEE. V lost 4 bases to trimming and J lost 3 bases, with 11 bases between them. CDR3 length: 14 residues. The CDR3 is CASSPGLNNQPQHF. Here the CDR3 DNA reads TGTGCCAGCAGCCCCGGACTGAACAATCAGCCCCAGCATTTT.

The chain uses TRBV3-1 and TRBJ2-5, with D tentatively TRBD2 (5 bases). CDR1 is LGHDT and CDR2 is YNNKEL in the germline V gene (reference sequence). The CDR3 sequence is 15 residues long. V lost 2 bases and J lost 2, with 12 bases in between. The CDR3 region is CASSQRGQIQETQYF. The CDR3 DNA reads as TGTGCCAGCAGCCAACGAGGGCAGATTCAAGAGACCCAGTACTTC.

A note on this clonotype: One junction end disagrees with the germline gene, perhaps due to a read error. V usage is TRBV7-8 and J usage is TRBJ1-5, with D maybe TRBD1 (5 bases). The germline V gene encodes CDR1 SGHVS and CDR2 FQNEAQ. The CDR3 is 15 residues long. The CDR3 sequence is CASSLDRGGNQLQHF. Written as DNA, the CDR3 is TGTGCCAGCAGCCTCGATAGGGGCGGCAATCAGCTCCAGCATTTT. The whole variable domain, filled in from reference TRBV7-8 and TRBJ1-5, reads GAGVSQSPRYKVAKRGQDVALRCDPISGHVSLFWYQQALGQGPEFLTYFQNEAQLDKSGLPSDRFFAERPEGSVSTLKIQRTQQEDSAVYLCASSLDRGGNQLQHFGDGTRLSIL.